The clone carrying this T cell receptor (beta chain) was seen repeatedly, ten times or more. The sample belongs to a study of T-cell reconstitution after alpha-beta-depleted transplantation in children. Researchers prepared the TCRbeta library using unique molecular identifiers, the study reports. MiXCR, applied by TCRdb to the PCR reads, yields one record per CDR3 protein. The sample contains roughly 200,000 distinct CDR3 sequences, roughly 15% of which appear only once. V was cut by 7 bases and J by 1 base, with 17 bases left in between. The CDR3 covers 15 residues. Germline CDR1 and CDR2: MNHNS and SASEGT.

V usage is TRBV6-1 and J usage is TRBJ2-7; D unclear. This clonotype originated in a human donor who donated a stem cell graft to a child with acute lymphoblastic leukemia. The starting material was PBMCs from the stem cell graft donor, obtained from the stem cell graft. CDR3 nucleotides: TGTGCCAGCACCCTAATCCTGACACTTTCCTACGAGCAGTACTTC. Its protein is CASTLILTLSYEQYF.